One and the same sample provided the 25 T cell receptor beta chains below, sequenced in a study of T-cell memory formation after mild COVID-19. From the 5' RACE reads, TCRdb called clonotypes with MiXCR, one entry per CDR3 protein. The table has roughly 150,000 distinct CDR3 sequences, under 30% seen once. Sequencing used PBMCs or a T cell subset sorted from them (not recorded which). These receptors came from an adult woman who had mild COVID-19 (a few samples of this study predate the infection). Cell type and time point are not known.

The rearrangement links TRBV6-2 or TRBV6-3 to TRBJ2-1; the D is unclear. The CDR3 sequence is 12 residues long. V lost 6 bases and J 3 bases, leaving 6 bases between the germline ends. Germline assignment: CDR1 MNHEY and CDR2 SVGEGT. This chain's CDR3 is CASREYYNEQFF. Written as DNA, the CDR3 is TGTGCCAGCAGGGAATACTACAATGAGCAGTTCTTC.

The V call is TRBV9, the J call TRBJ1-1; D possibly corresponds to TRBD1 (6 bases). Germline CDR1 SGDLS, CDR2 YYNGEE. Trimming removed 2 bases at V and 6 bases at J, with 14 bases between. CDR3 length equals 14 residues. CDR3 sequence reads: CASSVGQGRAEAFF. The DNA of the CDR3 is TGTGCCAGCAGCGTTGGGCAGGGGAGAGCTGAAGCTTTCTTT.

This clonotype has just a few counts. This chain links TRBV27 with TRBJ2-1, with 9 bases aligning to TRBD2. From germline, CDR1 is MNHEY and CDR2 SMNVEV (reference sequence). The CDR3 runs 17 residues. J lost 4 bases, V lost 3 bases, and 10 bases had no gene match. DNA of the CDR3: TGTGCCAGCAGTTTTTCTATGTATAGCGGGAGTTACAATGAGCAGTTCTTC. This encodes CASSFSMYSGSYNEQFF.

This clonotype has more than one count but fewer than ten. This chain uses TRBV6-2 or TRBV6-3 with TRBJ2-7; maybe TRBD2 (6 bases). The V end was cut by 0 bases, the J end by 3 bases, with 12 bases between. Germline CDR1 reads MNHEY; CDR2 reads SVGEGT. CDR3 length: 15 amino acids. CDR3: CASSYSKEGNYEQYF. CDR3 coding DNA: TGTGCCAGCAGTTACTCGAAGGAGGGAAACTACGAGCAGTACTTC.

The chain joins TRBV20-1 to TRBJ2-1; perhaps D is TRBD1 or TRBD2 (5 bases each). The germline V gene encodes CDR1 DFQATT and CDR2 SNEGSKA (reference sequence). This CDR3 contains 15 residues. The ends were cut back, 5 bases at V and 5 bases at J, with 19 bases in the middle. CDR3 coding DNA: TGCAGTGCTCAACCCCAACTTTGGGACGACAATGAGCAGTTCTTC. It codes for CSAQPQLWDDNEQFF.

The V gene is TRBV5-8, the J gene TRBJ2-1, with TRBD2 identical over 7 bases. The germline V gene has CDR1 SGHTS and CDR2 YDEGEE. There are 13 residues in the CDR3. Losses at the gene ends were 1 base for V and 9 bases for J; bases not matched to a gene: 4. CDR3 loop: CASSLTSAVEQFF. The CDR3 coding sequence is TGTGCCAGCAGCTTGACTAGCGCCGTTGAGCAGTTCTTC.

V usage is TRBV7-6 and J usage is TRBJ2-3, with a weak D call TRBD1 (5 bases). Germline V gene lookup returns CDR1 SGHVS and CDR2 FNYEAQ. The CDR3 length is 16 residues. Trimming took off 0 bases at V and 1 base at J, with 11 bases between the two ends. The CDR3 nucleotides read TGTGCCAGCAGCTTAGCGTTTAGGGGCGGCACAGATACGCAGTATTTT. Protein product: CASSLAFRGGTDTQYF. The full variable domain, completed using reference TRBV7-6 and TRBJ2-3, is GAGVSQSPRYKVTKRGQDVALRCDPISGHVSLYWYRQALGQGPEFLTYFNYEAQQDKSGLPNDRFSAERPEGSISTLTIQRTEQRDSAMYRCASSLAFRGGTDTQYFGPGTRLTVL.

In its sample, this clonotype was seen many times. The chain links TRBV5-5 to TRBJ2-1; no clear D. V was shortened by 4 bases and J by 8 bases, with 22 bases between the two germline ends. Germline V gives CDR1 SGHKS, CDR2 YYEKEE (reference sequence). This CDR3 is 16 amino acids long. The CDR3 loop reads CASSLTLATVMDEQFF. DNA of the CDR3: TGTGCCAGCAGCCTAACTTTGGCCACCGTTATGGATGAGCAGTTCTTC.

This chain uses TRBV5-1 with TRBJ1-2, with 10 bases lining up with TRBD1. This CDR3 region has 15 residues. V gave up 2 bases and J gave up 6 bases; unmatched junction bases: 7. Germline CDR1 and CDR2: SGHRS and YFSETQ. This CDR3 is CASSFDRGPLDGYTF. Written as DNA, the CDR3 is TGCGCCAGCAGCTTTGACAGGGGGCCCTTGGATGGCTACACCTTC. The variable domain in full, completed from reference TRBV5-1 and TRBJ1-2, reads KAGVTQTPRYLIKTRGQQVTLSCSPISGHRSVSWYQQTPGQGLQFLFEYFSETQRNKGNFPGRFSGRQFSNSRSEMNVSTLELGDSALYLCASSFDRGPLDGYTFGSGTRLTVV.

The chain carries TRBV6-5 and TRBJ1-1, with D possibly TRBD1 on 5 matching bases. Trimming removed 6 bases from V and 0 bases from J, with 8 bases in between. The CDR3 totals 13 residues. Germline V lookup: CDR1 MNHEY, CDR2 SVGAGI. The CDR3 nucleotides read TGTGCCAGCAGCAGGGATATGAACACTGAAGCTTTCTTT. This encodes CASSRDMNTEAFF.

The chain employs TRBV25-1 and TRBJ2-7; 10 bases line up with TRBD2. CDR1 is MGHDK and CDR2 is SYGVNS in the germline V gene. This CDR3 has 13 residues. V lost 5 bases and J lost 5; bases outside the gene matches: 3. CDR3 DNA sequence: TGTGCCAGCAGTAGCGGGGGGGCCCACGAGCAGTACTTC. Its translation: CASSSGGAHEQYF.

The sample holds a few counts of this clonotype. The chain carries TRBV29-1 and TRBJ2-7; TRBD1 matches at 8 bases. With V trimmed by 4 bases and J by 4 bases, 6 bases remained unmatched. This CDR3 is 13 amino acids long. Germline assignment: CDR1 SQVTM and CDR2 ANQGSEA. The CDR3 bases are TGCAGCGTTGGGTTGAACAGGGGGTACGAGCAGTACTTC. It translates to CSVGLNRGYEQYF.

The chain employs TRBV2 and TRBJ1-5; TRBD1 aligns across 9 bases. The CDR3 extends over 18 amino acids. With V trimmed by 1 base and J by 5 bases, 12 bases remained unmatched. Germline V gives CDR1 SNHLY, CDR2 FYNNEI. Here the CDR3 DNA reads TGTGCCAGCAGTGAAGAGGGTGTTGGACAGGGGACGGATCAGCCCCAGCATTTT. The encoded protein is CASSEEGVGQGTDQPQHF.

The CDR3 nucleotides are TGTGCCAGCAGCGTAGGGACAGGGGGTTGGAGCGAGCAGTACTTC. The encoded protein is CASSVGTGGWSEQYF. The chain uses TRBV9 and TRBJ2-7; TRBD1 matches at 10 bases. Looked up from germline, CDR1 is SGDLS and CDR2 is YYNGEE. The ends lost 0 bases at V and 6 bases at J; junction bases unmatched: 6. The CDR3 runs 15 residues.

This clonotype was recorded only once. The genes are TRBV7-8 and TRBJ1-1, with D perhaps matching TRBD1 (6 bases). The length of the CDR3 is 15 residues. Trimming removed 5 bases at V and 1 base at J, with 14 bases between. In germline, CDR1 is SGHVS, CDR2 FQNEAQ. This CDR3 reads CASSEIQGENTEAFF. CDR3 DNA sequence: TGTGCCAGCAGCGAGATACAGGGTGAGAACACTGAAGCTTTCTTT.

This clonotype was seen only a few times. The J gene is TRBJ2-3, the V gene TRBV12-3 or TRBV12-4; the match to TRBD2 covers 7 bases. Unmatched junction bases numbered 8, after V lost 7 bases and J lost 4 bases. This CDR3 comprises 14 residues. CDR3 DNA sequence: TGTGCCAGCACTTTGGGCGGGGGACCAGATACGCAGTATTTT. It yields the protein CASTLGGGPDTQYF.

CDR3 sequence: CASSPGQGTEAFF. Written as DNA, the CDR3 is TGCGCCAGCAGCCCCGGACAGGGCACGGAAGCTTTCTTT. The gene calls are TRBV4-1 and TRBJ1-1; 8 positions agree with TRBD1. Germline lookup yields CDR1 MGHRA and CDR2 YSYEKL. The J segment lost 8 bases and the V segment lost 4 bases, leaving 6 bases of the junction unmatched. The CDR3 is 13 residues long.

This clonotype has a count of ten or more. The V call is TRBV4-2, the J call TRBJ1-5; TRBD1 aligns across 8 bases. CDR3 length: 16 amino acids. In germline, CDR1 is LGHNA, CDR2 YNFKEQ. Trimming removed 3 bases from V and 2 bases from J; junction bases left unmatched: 6. The DNA for the CDR3 is TGTGCCAGCAGCCATACAACGACAGGGGGCAATCAGCCCCAGCATTTT. As protein: CASSHTTTGGNQPQHF.

This clonotype was counted between two and nine times. The genes are TRBV30 and TRBJ1-1, with TRBD1 matching over 9 bases. The V gene's germline CDR1 is GTSNPN and CDR2 SVGIG (reference sequence). CDR3 length: 17 residues. Trimming at V came to 1 base and at J to 4 bases, leaving 13 bases not matched to a gene. This chain's CDR3 is CAWSGLGDRVYGTEAFF. Written as DNA, the CDR3 is TGTGCCTGGAGTGGTTTGGGGGACAGGGTCTATGGCACTGAAGCTTTCTTT.

The chain carries TRBV24-1 and TRBJ1-1; weak D call: TRBD1 (5 bases). V was clipped by 10 bases and J by 5 bases, with 13 bases between them. In germline, CDR1 is KGHDR, CDR2 SFDVKD. The CDR3 has 12 amino acids. CDR3 residues: CATSAGRTEAFF. The CDR3 DNA reads TGTGCCACTTCTGCAGGGAGGACTGAAGCTTTCTTT.

The chain combines TRBV7-3 with TRBJ2-3; perhaps TRBD2 as D (5 bases). Germline CDR1 and CDR2: SGHTA and FQGTGA. V lost 0 bases and J lost 3, with 10 bases in between. This CDR3 has 15 amino acids. CDR3: CASSLTSEGTDTQYF. CDR3 DNA: TGTGCCAGCAGCTTAACTAGCGAAGGTACAGATACGCAGTATTTT.

This clonotype has only one observation. The J gene is TRBJ2-7, the V gene TRBV20-1; weak D call: TRBD1 (5 bases). The CDR3 runs to 12 residues. V lost 7 bases to trimming and J lost 5 bases, with 15 bases between them. In germline, CDR1 is DFQATT, CDR2 SNEGSKA (reference sequence). The CDR3 DNA is TGCAGTGTGGGGCTACCCTACCACGAGCAGTACTTC. Translation: CSVGLPYHEQYF.

This clonotype was counted a few times. The rearrangement joins TRBV4-1 to TRBJ2-5; 10 bases line up with TRBD2. V shed 0 bases and J 2 bases; nucleotides not matched to a gene: 12. In germline, CDR1 is MGHRA, CDR2 YSYEKL. The CDR3 is 19 residues long. The CDR3 region is CASSQDGGTSGVLQETQYF. In nucleotides, the CDR3 is TGCGCCAGCAGCCAAGATGGGGGTACTAGCGGGGTCCTTCAAGAGACCCAGTACTTC.

There are a few counts of this clonotype. The V gene is TRBV5-1, the J gene TRBJ2-7, with D possibly being TRBD2 (6 bases). Germline CDR1 and CDR2: SGHRS and YFSETQ. This CDR3 has 16 residues. V lost 2 bases and J 0 bases, leaving 15 bases between the germline ends. This CDR3 reads CASSFDERTNSYEQYF. The CDR3 DNA is TGCGCCAGCAGCTTTGATGAGCGGACTAACTCCTACGAGCAGTACTTC. Filled out from reference TRBV5-1 and TRBJ2-7, the complete variable domain reads KAGVTQTPRYLIKTRGQQVTLSCSPISGHRSVSWYQQTPGQGLQFLFEYFSETQRNKGNFPGRFSGRQFSNSRSEMNVSTLELGDSALYLCASSFDERTNSYEQYFGPGTRLTVT.

The gene calls are TRBV4-2 and TRBJ2-5; 10 bases are shared with TRBD1. The length of the CDR3 is 15 residues. Germline values: CDR1 LGHNA, CDR2 YNFKEQ. The V and J ends lost 1 base and 4 bases, in that order; junction bases with no gene match: 3. The CDR3 sequence: CASSQGGTGAETQYF. The CDR3 DNA reads TGTGCCAGCAGCCAAGGCGGGACAGGGGCAGAGACCCAGTACTTC.